This TCR beta chain was captured in a study of control samples from healthy donors and cancer patients. Germline values: CDR1 LNHDA, CDR2 SQIVND (reference sequence). Between the trimmed V and J ends, which lost 5 bases and 0 bases, there was a span of 7 bases. The CDR3 runs 13 residues. Using immunoSEQ multiplex PCR, the repertoire was profiled, and TCRdb retains in-frame clones only, with some absent. The repertoire holds under 200,000 clones, 96% seen once, with 1% in the top ten. The chain carries TRBV19 and TRBJ2-5; D uncertain. The clonotype comes from a young woman in good health. The specimen sequenced was blood. The CDR3 coding sequence is TGTGCCAGTAGTGAACAGAACCAAGAGACCCAGTACTTC. Its protein product is CASSEQNQETQYF.